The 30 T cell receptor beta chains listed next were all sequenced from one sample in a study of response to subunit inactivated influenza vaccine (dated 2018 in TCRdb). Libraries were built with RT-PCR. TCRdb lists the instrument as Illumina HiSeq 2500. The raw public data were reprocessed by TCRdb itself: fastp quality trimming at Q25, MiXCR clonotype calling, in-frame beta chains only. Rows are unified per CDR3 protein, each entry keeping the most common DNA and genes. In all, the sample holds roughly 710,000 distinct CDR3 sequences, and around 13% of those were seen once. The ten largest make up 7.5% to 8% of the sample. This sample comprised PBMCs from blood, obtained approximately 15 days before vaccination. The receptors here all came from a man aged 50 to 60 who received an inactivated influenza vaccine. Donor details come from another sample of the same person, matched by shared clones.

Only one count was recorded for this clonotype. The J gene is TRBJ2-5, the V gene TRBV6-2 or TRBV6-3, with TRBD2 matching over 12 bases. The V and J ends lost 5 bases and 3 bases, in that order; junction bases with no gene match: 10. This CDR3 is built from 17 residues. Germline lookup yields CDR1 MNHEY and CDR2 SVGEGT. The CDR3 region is CASSRGLAGGPEETQYF. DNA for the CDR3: TGTGCCAGCAGTCGAGGTCTAGCGGGGGGGCCGGAAGAGACCCAGTACTTC.

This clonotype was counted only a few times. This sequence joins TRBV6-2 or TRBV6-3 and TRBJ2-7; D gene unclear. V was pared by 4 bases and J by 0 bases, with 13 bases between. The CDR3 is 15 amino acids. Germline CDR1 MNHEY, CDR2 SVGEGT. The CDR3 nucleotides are TGTGCCAGCAGTTCCGCCGGGTTATCCTCCTACGAGCAGTACTTC. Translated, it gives CASSSAGLSSYEQYF.

The CDR3 region has the DNA TGTGCCAGCAGCCAAGATTGGGGGGCGCGGATTCAGCCCCAGCATTTT. Encoded protein: CASSQDWGARIQPQHF. The chain is built from TRBV4-2 and TRBJ1-5, with a weak D call TRBD1 (6 bases). V was cut by 0 bases and J by 6 bases, with 15 bases left in between. The CDR3 covers 16 residues. In germline, CDR1 is LGHNA, CDR2 YNFKEQ.

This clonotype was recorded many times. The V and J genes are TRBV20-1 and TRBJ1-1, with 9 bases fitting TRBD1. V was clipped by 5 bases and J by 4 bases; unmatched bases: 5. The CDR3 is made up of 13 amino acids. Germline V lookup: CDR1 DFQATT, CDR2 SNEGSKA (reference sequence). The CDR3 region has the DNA TGCAGTGCTGGGACAGGGCTGGGCACTGAAGCTTTCTTT. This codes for CSAGTGLGTEAFF.

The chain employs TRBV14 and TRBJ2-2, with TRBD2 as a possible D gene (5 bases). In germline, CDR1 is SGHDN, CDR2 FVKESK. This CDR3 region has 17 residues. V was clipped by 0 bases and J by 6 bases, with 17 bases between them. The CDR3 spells CASSQERGHRGAGELFF. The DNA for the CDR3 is TGTGCCAGCAGCCAAGAGCGAGGGCATCGGGGAGCCGGGGAGCTGTTTTTT. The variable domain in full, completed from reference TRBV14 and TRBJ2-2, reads EAGVTQFPSHSVIEKGQTVTLRCDPISGHDNLYWYRRVMGKEIKFLLHFVKESKQDESGMPNNRFLAERTGGTYSTLKVQPAELEDSGVYFCASSQERGHRGAGELFFGEGSRLTVL.

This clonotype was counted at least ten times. CDR3: CAISEGREGEQFF. CDR3 DNA sequence: TGTGCCATCAGTGAAGGGCGGGAAGGTGAGCAGTTCTTC. This chain links TRBV10-3 with TRBJ2-1, with D perhaps matching TRBD2 (6 bases). This CDR3 is built from 13 residues. Between the trimmed V and J ends, which lost 3 bases and 9 bases, there was a span of 12 bases. The germline CDR1 and CDR2 sequences are ENHRY and SYGVKD.

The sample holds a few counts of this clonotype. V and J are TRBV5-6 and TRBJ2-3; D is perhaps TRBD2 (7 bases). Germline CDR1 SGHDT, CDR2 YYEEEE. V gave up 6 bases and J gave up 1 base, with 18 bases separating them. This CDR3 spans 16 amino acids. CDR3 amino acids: CASTWGGGGGTDTQYF. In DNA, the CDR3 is TGTGCCAGCACCTGGGGAGGGGGGGGCGGCACAGATACGCAGTATTTT.

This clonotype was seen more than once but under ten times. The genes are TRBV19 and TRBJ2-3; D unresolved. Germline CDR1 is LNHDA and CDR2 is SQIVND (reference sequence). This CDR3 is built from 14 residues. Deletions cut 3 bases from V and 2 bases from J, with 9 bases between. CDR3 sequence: CASSMRTVTDTQYF. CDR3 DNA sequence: TGTGCCAGTAGTATGAGGACGGTCACAGATACGCAGTATTTT.

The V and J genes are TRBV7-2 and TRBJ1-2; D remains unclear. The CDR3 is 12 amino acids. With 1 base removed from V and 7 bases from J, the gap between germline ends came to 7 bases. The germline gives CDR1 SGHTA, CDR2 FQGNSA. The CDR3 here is CASSLVYGGYTF. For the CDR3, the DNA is TGTGCCAGCAGCTTAGTTTACGGTGGCTACACCTTC. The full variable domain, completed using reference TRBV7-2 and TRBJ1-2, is GAGVSQSPSNKVTEKGKDVELRCDPISGHTALYWYRQSLGQGLEFLIYFQGNSAPDKSGLPSDRFSAERTGGSVSTLTIQRTQQEDSAVYLCASSLVYGGYTFGSGTRLTVV.

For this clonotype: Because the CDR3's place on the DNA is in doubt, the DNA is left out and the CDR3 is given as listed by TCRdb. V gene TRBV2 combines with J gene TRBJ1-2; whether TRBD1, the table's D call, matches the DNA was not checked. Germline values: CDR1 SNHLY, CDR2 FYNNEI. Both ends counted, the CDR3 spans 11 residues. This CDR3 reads CAAPGVYGCTF.

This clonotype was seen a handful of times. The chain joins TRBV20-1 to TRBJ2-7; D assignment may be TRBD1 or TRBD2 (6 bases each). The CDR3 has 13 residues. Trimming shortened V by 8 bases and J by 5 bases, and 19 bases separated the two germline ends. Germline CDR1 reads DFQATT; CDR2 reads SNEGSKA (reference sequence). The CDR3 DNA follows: TGCAGTATGCTAGTGGCGGGACAAGACGAGCAGTACTTC. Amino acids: CSMLVAGQDEQYF.

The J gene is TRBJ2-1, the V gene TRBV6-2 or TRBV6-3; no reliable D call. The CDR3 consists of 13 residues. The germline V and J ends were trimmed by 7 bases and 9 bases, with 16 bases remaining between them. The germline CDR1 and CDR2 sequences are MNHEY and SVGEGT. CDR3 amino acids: CASIKAGSFEQFF. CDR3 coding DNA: TGTGCCAGCATCAAAGCCGGGTCGTTTGAGCAGTTCTTC.

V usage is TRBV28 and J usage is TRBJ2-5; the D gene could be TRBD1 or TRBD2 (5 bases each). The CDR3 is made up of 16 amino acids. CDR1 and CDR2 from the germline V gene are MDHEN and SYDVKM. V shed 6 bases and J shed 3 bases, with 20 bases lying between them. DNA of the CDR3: TGTGCCAGCAGCTTCGGGGCTAGGTTAGACAAAGAGACCCAGTACTTC. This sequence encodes CASSFGARLDKETQYF.

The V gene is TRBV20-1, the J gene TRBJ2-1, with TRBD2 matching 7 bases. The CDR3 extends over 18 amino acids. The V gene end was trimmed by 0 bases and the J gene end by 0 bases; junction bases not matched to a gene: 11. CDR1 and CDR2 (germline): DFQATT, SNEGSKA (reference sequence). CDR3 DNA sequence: TGCAGTGCTAGAGACCTAGCGGTCCCACATAGCTCCTACAATGAGCAGTTCTTC. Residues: CSARDLAVPHSSYNEQFF.

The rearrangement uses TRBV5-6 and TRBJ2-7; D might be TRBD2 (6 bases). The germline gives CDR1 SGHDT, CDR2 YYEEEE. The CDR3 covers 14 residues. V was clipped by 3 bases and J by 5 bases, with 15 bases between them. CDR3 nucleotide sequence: TGTGCCAGCAGCTGGCCTCAGGAGGGTCACGAGCAGTACTTC. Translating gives CASSWPQEGHEQYF.

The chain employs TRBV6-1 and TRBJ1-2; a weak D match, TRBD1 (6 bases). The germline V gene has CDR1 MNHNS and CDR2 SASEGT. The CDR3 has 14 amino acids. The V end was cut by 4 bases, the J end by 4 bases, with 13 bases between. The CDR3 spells CASSAQGRGYGYTF. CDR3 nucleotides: TGTGCCAGCAGTGCCCAGGGGCGCGGCTATGGCTACACCTTC.

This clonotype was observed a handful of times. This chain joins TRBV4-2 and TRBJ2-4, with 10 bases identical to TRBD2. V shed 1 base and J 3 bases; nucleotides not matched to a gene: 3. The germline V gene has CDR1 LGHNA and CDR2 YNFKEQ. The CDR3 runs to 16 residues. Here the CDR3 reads CASSQGVAGGKNIQYF. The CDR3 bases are TGTGCCAGCAGCCAAGGAGTAGCGGGAGGCAAAAACATTCAGTACTTC.

CDR3 in DNA: TGTGCCAGCCGACCCATTTCTCCCTACAATGAGCAGTTCTTC. The encoded protein is CASRPISPYNEQFF. This chain links TRBV12-3 or TRBV12-4 with TRBJ2-1; D remains unclear. This CDR3 has 14 amino acids. V was clipped by 8 bases and J by 2 bases, with 13 bases between them.

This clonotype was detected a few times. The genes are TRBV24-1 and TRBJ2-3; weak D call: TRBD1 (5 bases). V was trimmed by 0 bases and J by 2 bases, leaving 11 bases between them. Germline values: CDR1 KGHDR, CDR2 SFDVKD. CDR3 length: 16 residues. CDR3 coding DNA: TGTGCCACCAGTGATTTGCAGGGTGGCCTCACAGATACGCAGTATTTT. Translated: CATSDLQGGLTDTQYF.

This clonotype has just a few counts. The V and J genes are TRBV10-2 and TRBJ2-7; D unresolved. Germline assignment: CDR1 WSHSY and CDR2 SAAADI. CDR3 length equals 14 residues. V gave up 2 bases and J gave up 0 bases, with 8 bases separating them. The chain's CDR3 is CASSEASSSYEQYF. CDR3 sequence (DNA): TGCGCCAGCAGTGAGGCGTCATCCTCCTACGAGCAGTACTTC.

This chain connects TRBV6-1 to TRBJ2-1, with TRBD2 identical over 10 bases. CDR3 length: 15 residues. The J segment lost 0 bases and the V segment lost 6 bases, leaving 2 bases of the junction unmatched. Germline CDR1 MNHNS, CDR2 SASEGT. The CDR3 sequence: CASRRLAGSYNEQFF. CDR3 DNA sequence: TGTGCCAGCAGACGACTAGCGGGCTCCTACAATGAGCAGTTCTTC.

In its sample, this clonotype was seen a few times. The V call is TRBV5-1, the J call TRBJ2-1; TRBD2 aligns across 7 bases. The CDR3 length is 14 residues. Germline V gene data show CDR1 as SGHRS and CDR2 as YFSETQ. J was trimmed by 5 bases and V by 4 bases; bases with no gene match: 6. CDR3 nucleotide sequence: TGCGCCAGCAGCCCTAGCGGAGTAAACAATGAGCAGTTCTTC. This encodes CASSPSGVNNEQFF.

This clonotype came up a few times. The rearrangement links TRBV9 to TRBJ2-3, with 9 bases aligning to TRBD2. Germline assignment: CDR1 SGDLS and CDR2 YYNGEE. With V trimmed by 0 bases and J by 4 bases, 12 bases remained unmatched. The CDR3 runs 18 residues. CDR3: CASSVGHSGRGDADTQYF. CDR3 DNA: TGTGCCAGCAGCGTAGGGCATAGCGGGAGAGGGGACGCAGATACGCAGTATTTT.

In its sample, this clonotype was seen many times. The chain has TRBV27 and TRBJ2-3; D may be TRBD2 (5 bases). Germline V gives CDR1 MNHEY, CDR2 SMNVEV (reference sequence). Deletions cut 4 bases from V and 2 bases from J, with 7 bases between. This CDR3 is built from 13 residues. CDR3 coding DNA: TGTGCCAGCAGTTCCGACTACACAGATACGCAGTATTTT. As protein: CASSSDYTDTQYF.

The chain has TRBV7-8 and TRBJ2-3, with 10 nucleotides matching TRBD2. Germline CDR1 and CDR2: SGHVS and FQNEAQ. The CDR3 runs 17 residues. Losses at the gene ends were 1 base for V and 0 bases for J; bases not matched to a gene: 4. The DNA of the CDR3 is TGTGCCAGCAGCTTAGTTCCAGCGGGAGGGAGCACAGATACGCAGTATTTT. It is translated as CASSLVPAGGSTDTQYF. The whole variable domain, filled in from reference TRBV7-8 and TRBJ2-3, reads GAGVSQSPRYKVAKRGQDVALRCDPISGHVSLFWYQQALGQGPEFLTYFQNEAQLDKSGLPSDRFFAERPEGSVSTLKIQRTQQEDSAVYLCASSLVPAGGSTDTQYFGPGTRLTVL.

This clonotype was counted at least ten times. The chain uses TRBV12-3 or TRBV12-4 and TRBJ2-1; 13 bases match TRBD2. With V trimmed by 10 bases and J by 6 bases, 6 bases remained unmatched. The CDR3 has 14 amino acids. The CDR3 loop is CATSTSGGRNEQFF. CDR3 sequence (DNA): TGTGCCACCTCGACTAGCGGGGGGCGCAATGAGCAGTTCTTC.

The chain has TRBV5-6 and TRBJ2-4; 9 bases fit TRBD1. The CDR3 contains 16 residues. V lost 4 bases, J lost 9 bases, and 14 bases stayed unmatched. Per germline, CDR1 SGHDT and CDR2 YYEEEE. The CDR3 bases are TGTGCCAGCAGCCTGGGACAGGGTAATGGATGGGGCATTCAGTACTTC. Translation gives CASSLGQGNGWGIQYF.

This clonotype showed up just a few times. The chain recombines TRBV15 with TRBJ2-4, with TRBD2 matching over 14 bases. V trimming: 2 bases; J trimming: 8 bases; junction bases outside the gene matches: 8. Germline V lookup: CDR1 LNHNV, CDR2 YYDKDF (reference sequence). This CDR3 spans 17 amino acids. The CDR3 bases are TGTGCCACCAGCAGATCGACTAGCGGGGGGGCCGGAGACATTCAGTACTTC. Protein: CATSRSTSGGAGDIQYF.

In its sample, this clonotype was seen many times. The CDR3 protein is CSVRALNTEAFF. The CDR3 DNA reads TGCAGCGTACGTGCCTTGAACACTGAAGCTTTCTTT. The chain recombines TRBV29-1 with TRBJ1-1; no firm D call. Per germline, CDR1 SQVTM and CDR2 ANQGSEA. V lost 6 bases to trimming and J lost 0 bases, with 8 bases between them. CDR3 length equals 12 residues.

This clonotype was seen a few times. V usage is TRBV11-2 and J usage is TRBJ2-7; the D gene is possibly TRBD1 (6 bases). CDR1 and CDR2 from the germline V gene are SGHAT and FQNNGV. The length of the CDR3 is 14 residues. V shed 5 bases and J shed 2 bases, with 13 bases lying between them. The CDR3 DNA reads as TGTGCCAGCAGCCCGGACAGCTATACCTACGAGCAGTACTTC. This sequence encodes CASSPDSYTYEQYF.